The clone carrying this TCR beta chain was counted between two and nine times. Its specificity is not known. The data originate from a study of T-cell memory formation after mild COVID-19. As for the study in general: The two donors had largely donor-specific TCR clusters.

Whole-study findings and limits: Clones that contracted from day 15 to 85 were balanced CD4/CD8, while later expanders leaned CD4+.

TCRdb passed the 5' RACE reads through MiXCR, listing each CDR3 protein once. The repertoire includes under 50,000 distinct CDR3 sequences, 27% of them detected once, and about 41% sits in the top ten. Material for sequencing was PBMCs or a T cell subset sorted from them (not recorded which). This TCR derives from a man in his late teens or twenties who had mild COVID-19 (a few samples of this study predate the infection). Cell type and time point are not known.

The CDR3: CATEGGGEETQYF. The CDR3 nucleotides are TGTGCCACCGAGGGGGGAGGAGAAGAGACCCAGTACTTC. This chain joins TRBV11-2 and TRBJ2-5, with D tentatively TRBD1 or TRBD2 (6 bases each). Germline values: CDR1 SGHAT, CDR2 FQNNGV. V lost 10 bases and J 3 bases, leaving 15 bases between the germline ends. CDR3 length: 13 amino acids. The variable domain in full, with the rest retrieved from reference TRBV11-2 and TRBJ2-5, is EAGVAQSPRYKIIEKRQSVAFWCNPISGHATLYWYQQILGQGPKLLIQFQNNGVVDDSQLPKDRFSAERLKGVDSTLKIQPAKLEDSAVYLCATEGGGEETQYFGPGTRLLVL.